This is a list of T cell receptor beta chains from one sample in a study of response to subunit inactivated influenza vaccine. Each CDR3 protein gets one entry after TCRdb re-called the RT-PCR reads with MiXCR. Among over 650,000 distinct CDR3 sequences listed, around 18% were seen once. Sequences were derived from PBMCs from blood, sampled 4 to 6 days after vaccination. All receptors derive from a man aged 50-59 years who received an inactivated influenza vaccine. CDR3s include the opening cysteine and the closing phenylalanine or tryptophan. A D gene is named only where the DNA matches it firmly. Only some rows state a clone size, as once, few, many or a class for expanded clones.

v_gene: TRBV7-9
d_gene: .
j_gene: TRBJ1-4
abundance: .
CDR3nt: TGTGCCAGCAGCCCGCAGGGGATGAGGTCTAATGAAAAACTGTTTTTT
CDR3aa: CASSPQGMRSNEKLFF

v_gene: TRBV29-1
d_gene: .
j_gene: TRBJ2-2
abundance: .
CDR3nt: TGCAGCGTTGGTTCGAGTGTGACCGCGAACACCGGGGAGCTGTTTTTT
CDR3aa: CSVGSSVTANTGELFF

v_gene: TRBV29-1
d_gene: TRBD2
j_gene: TRBJ2-1
abundance: .
CDR3nt: TGCAGCGTTGAAGATATTGCGGGGGGGGGGTATGAGCAGTTCTTC
CDR3aa: CSVEDIAGGGYEQFF

v_gene: TRBV2
d_gene: TRBD2
j_gene: TRBJ2-1
abundance: .
CDR3nt: TGTGCCAGCAGCGTTACTAGCGCTACCTACAATGAGCAGTTCTTC
CDR3aa: CASSVTSATYNEQFF

v_gene: TRBV5-1
d_gene: TRBD2
j_gene: TRBJ2-3
abundance: few
CDR3nt: TGCGCCAGCAGCAACTACCCCGGGACTAGCGCGGATACGCAGTATTTT
CDR3aa: CASSNYPGTSADTQYF

v_gene: TRBV4-2
d_gene: TRBD1
j_gene: TRBJ2-1
abundance: few
CDR3nt: TGTGCCAGCAGCCAAGCTGGGACAGGGGGAGCAACCTACAATGAGCAGTTCTTC
CDR3aa: CASSQAGTGGATYNEQFF

v_gene: TRBV7-2
d_gene: TRBD2
j_gene: TRBJ2-7
abundance: many
CDR3nt: TGTGCCAGCAGCGCGACTAGCGGAGAGCAGTACTTC
CDR3aa: CASSATSGEQYF

v_gene: TRBV12-3/TRBV12-4
d_gene: .
j_gene: TRBJ1-5
abundance: few
CDR3nt: TGTGCCAGCAGTTTCGGCCAGCCCAAGGGGAGCAATCAGCCCCAGCATTTT
CDR3aa: CASSFGQPKGSNQPQHF

v_gene: TRBV2
d_gene: .
j_gene: TRBJ1-2
abundance: .
CDR3nt: TGTGCCAGCAGTGAAAACGGGGGGAACGCCTATGGCTACACCTTC
CDR3aa: CASSENGGNAYGYTF

v_gene: TRBV4-3
d_gene: .
j_gene: TRBJ2-3
abundance: many
CDR3nt: TGCGCCAGCAGCCAGCGGAGCACAGATACGCAGTATTTT
CDR3aa: CASSQRSTDTQYF

v_gene: TRBV6-1
d_gene: TRBD1
j_gene: TRBJ1-1
abundance: .
CDR3nt: TGTGCCAGCAGTGCCTGGACAGGGGCCACTGAAGCTTTCTTT
CDR3aa: CASSAWTGATEAFF

v_gene: TRBV28
d_gene: .
j_gene: TRBJ2-1
abundance: .
CDR3nt: TGTGCCAGCAGCCGGGGACTGTTATACAATGAGCAGTTCTTC
CDR3aa: CASSRGLLYNEQFF

v_gene: TRBV29-1
d_gene: TRBD1
j_gene: TRBJ2-3
abundance: few
CDR3nt: TGCAGCGTGGGACAGGGAAGCATAGATACGCAGTATTTT
CDR3aa: CSVGQGSIDTQYF

v_gene: TRBV30
d_gene: .
j_gene: TRBJ1-1
abundance: .
CDR3nt: TGTGCCTGGAGTGTAAGCTGGAACACTGAAGCTTTCTTT
CDR3aa: CAWSVSWNTEAFF

v_gene: TRBV7-2
d_gene: .
j_gene: TRBJ2-7
abundance: few
CDR3nt: TGTGCCAGCAGCCGTGGGACACAATCAACCTACGAGCAGTACTTC
CDR3aa: CASSRGTQSTYEQYF

v_gene: TRBV4-1
d_gene: .
j_gene: TRBJ2-3
abundance: .
CDR3nt: TGCGCCAGCAGCCCTAACCCGGGACTCGCTGCAGATACGCAGTATTTT
CDR3aa: CASSPNPGLAADTQYF

v_gene: TRBV7-9
d_gene: .
j_gene: TRBJ2-7
abundance: .
CDR3nt: TGTGCCAGCAGCACCCCGGGGCCGGGCGAGCAGTACTTC
CDR3aa: CASSTPGPGEQYF